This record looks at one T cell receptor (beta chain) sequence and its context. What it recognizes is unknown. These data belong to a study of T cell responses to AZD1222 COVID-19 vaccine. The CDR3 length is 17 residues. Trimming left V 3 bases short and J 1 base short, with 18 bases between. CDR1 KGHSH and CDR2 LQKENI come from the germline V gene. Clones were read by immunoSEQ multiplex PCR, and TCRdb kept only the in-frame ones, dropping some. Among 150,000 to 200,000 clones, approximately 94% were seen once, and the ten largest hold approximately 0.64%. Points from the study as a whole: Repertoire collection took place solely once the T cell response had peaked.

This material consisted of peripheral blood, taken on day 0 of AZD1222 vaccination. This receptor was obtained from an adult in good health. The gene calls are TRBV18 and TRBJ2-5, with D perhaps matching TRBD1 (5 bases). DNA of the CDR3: TGTGCCAGCTCACCCCTCGCCTCAGGGTTGGTCCAAGAGACCCAGTACTTC. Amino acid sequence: CASSPLASGLVQETQYF.